The clone carrying this TCR beta chain was counted between two and nine times. The sample is drawn from a study of blood T cell repertoires in COVID-19. The overall study: Sites across the United States, Italy and Spain contributed samples from acute and convalescent COVID-19. T cells, B-cell-depleted T cells, or PBMCs supplied cDNA or gDNA.

V lost 4 bases and J lost 6, with 12 bases in between. In germline, CDR1 is KGHSH, CDR2 LQKENI. The CDR3 has 13 residues. Authors' methods: Estimates of nucleated cell counts were drawn from the amplification of reference gene primers. Sequencing used immunoSEQ multiplex PCR; TCRdb keeps in-frame clones, though not all of them. V, J and clone size were drawn from that table, and D and trimming were deduced from the DNA. The sample shows 120,000 to 150,000 clones, 65% to 85% of them seen only once. Specimen: peripheral blood. The genes are TRBV18 and TRBJ1-1, with D unclear. The source of this sequence is a man aged 55 to 70 with active or convalescent COVID-19. The CDR3 coding sequence is TGTGCCAGCTCACTATCCGGGGTGGCTGAAGCTTTCTTT. It is translated as CASSLSGVAEAFF.